This T cell receptor beta chain is drawn from a study of blood T cell repertoires in COVID-19. Looking at the study overall: The United States, Italy and Spain supplied acute and convalescent COVID-19 samples. Sources were T cells, B-cell-depleted T cells, or PBMCs; the material itself was cDNA or gDNA.

The CDR3 length is 13 residues. Trimming removed 5 bases from V and 2 bases from J, with 10 bases in between. Germline CDR1 and CDR2: SGHVS and FNYEAQ. In the original workflow: Amplification from reference gene primers served as the basis for estimated nucleated cell counts. Here immunoSEQ multiplex PCR was the method, and the copy in TCRdb shows in-frame clones only, minus some. V and J calls and clone size are copied from that table; D and trimming were computed from the DNA. Of about 400,000 clones in the sample, approximately 90% were seen once. Participants' own reports of clinical history determined their cohort assignment.

The source material was PBMCs or T cells enriched from blood (not recorded which). The source is a woman younger than 30 with acute COVID-19. The chain employs TRBV7-6 and TRBJ2-7; TRBD1 is a possible D gene (5 bases). The DNA of the CDR3 is TGTGCCAGCAGCCCGGACACCACCTACGAGCAGTACTTC. Translated: CASSPDTTYEQYF.